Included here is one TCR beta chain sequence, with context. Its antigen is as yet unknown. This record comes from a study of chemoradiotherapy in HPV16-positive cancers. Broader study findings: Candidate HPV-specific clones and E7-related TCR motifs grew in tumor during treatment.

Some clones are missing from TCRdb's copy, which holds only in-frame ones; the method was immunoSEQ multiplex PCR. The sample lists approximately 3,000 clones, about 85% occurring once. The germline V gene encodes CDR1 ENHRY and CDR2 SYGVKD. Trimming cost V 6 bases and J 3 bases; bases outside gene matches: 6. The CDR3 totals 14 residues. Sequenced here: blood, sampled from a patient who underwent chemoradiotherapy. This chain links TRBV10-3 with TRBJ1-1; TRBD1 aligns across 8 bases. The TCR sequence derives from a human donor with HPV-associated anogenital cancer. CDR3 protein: CAISQGQDYTEAFF. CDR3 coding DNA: TGTGCCATCAGCCAGGGACAGGACTACACTGAAGCTTTCTTT.